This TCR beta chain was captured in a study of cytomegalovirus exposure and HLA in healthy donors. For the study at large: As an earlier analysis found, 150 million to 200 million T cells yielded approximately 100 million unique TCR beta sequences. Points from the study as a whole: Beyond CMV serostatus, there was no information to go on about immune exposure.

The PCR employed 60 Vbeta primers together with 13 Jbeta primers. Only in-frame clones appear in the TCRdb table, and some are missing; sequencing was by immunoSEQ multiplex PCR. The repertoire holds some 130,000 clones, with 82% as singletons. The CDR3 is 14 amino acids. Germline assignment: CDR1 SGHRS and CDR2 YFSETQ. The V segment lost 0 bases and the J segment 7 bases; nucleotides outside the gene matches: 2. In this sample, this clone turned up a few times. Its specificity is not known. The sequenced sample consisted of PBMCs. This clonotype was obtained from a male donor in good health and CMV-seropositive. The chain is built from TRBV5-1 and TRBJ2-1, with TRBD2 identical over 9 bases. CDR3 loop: CASSLGLAENEQFF. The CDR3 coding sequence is TGCGCCAGCAGCTTGGGACTAGCGGAGAATGAGCAGTTCTTC.